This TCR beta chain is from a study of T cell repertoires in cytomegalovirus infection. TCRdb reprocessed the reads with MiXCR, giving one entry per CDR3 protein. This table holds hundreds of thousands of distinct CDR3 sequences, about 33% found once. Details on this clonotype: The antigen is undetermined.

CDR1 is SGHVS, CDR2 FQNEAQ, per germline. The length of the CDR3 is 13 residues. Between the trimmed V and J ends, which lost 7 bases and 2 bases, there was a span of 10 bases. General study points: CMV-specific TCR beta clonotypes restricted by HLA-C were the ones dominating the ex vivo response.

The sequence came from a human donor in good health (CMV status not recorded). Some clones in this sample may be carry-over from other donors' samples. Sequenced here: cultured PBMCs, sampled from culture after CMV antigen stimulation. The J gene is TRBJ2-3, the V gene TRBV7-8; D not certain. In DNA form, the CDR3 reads TGTGCCAGCACCGGTAGAGTCACAGATACGCAGTATTTT. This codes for CASTGRVTDTQYF.